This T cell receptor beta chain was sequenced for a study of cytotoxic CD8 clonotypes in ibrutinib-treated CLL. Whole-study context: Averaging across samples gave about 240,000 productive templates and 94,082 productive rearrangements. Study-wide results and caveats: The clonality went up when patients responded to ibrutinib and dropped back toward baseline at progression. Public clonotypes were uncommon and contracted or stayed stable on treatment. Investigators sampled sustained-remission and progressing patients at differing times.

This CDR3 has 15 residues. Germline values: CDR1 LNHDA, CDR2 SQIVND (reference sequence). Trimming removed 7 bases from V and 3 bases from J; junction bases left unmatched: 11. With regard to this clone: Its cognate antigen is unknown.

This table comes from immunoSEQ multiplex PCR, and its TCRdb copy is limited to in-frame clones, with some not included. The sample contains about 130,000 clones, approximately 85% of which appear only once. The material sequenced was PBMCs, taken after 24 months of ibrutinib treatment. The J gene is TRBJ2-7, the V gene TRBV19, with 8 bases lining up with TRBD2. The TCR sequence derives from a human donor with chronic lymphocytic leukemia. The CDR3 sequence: CASMKVAGPGYEQYF. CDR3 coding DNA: TGTGCCAGTATGAAAGTAGCGGGACCCGGCTACGAGCAGTACTTC.